The 15 T cell receptor beta chains given below trace back to one sample, sequenced in a study of T cell repertoires in cytomegalovirus infection. MiXCR, applied by TCRdb to the reads, yields one record per CDR3 protein. The table includes about 260,000 distinct CDR3 sequences, roughly 9.1% detected once. The material sequenced was PBMCs. The receptor set was obtained from a human donor in good health (CMV status not recorded). Some clones in this sample may be carry-over from other donors' samples.

The chain couples TRBV27 to TRBJ2-3; D unclear. This CDR3 has 14 residues. Germline V CDR1 and CDR2: MNHEY, SMNVEV (reference sequence). V lost 2 bases and J 2 bases, leaving 8 bases between the germline ends. In nucleotides, the CDR3 is TGTGCCAGCAGTTTAACCTCCCACACAGATACGCAGTATTTT. Its translation is CASSLTSHTDTQYF.

This clonotype was counted ten times or more. The chain carries TRBV10-3 and TRBJ1-4, with 9 bases that match TRBD1. This CDR3 has 16 amino acids. Germline V gene lookup returns CDR1 ENHRY and CDR2 SYGVKD. The trim removed 0 bases at V and 7 bases at J, leaving 6 bases unmatched. As DNA, the CDR3 is TGTGCCATCAGTGAGTCGAGAGGGACAGGGAGTGAAAAACTGTTTTTT. Translating gives CAISESRGTGSEKLFF.

This clonotype was observed a handful of times. The chain links TRBV14 to TRBJ1-4; no firm D call. CDR3 size: 16 residues. Trimming shortened V by 4 bases and J by 10 bases, and 22 bases separated the two germline ends. Germline V lookup: CDR1 SGHDN, CDR2 FVKESK. CDR3 sequence (DNA): TGTGCCAGCAGCCGCGGACGGGGAGGGAATGTTGGAAAACTGTTTTTT. Protein sequence: CASSRGRGGNVGKLFF.

This clonotype was recorded at least ten times. The V call is TRBV12-3 or TRBV12-4, the J call TRBJ2-7; 7 bases fit TRBD2. Germline trimming cut 6 bases from V and 3 bases from J; bases unmatched to any gene: 5. The CDR3 extends over 13 amino acids. The CDR3 DNA is TGTGCCAGCAGCCCGACTAGCAGCTACGAGCAGTACTTC. Protein: CASSPTSSYEQYF.

This clonotype was counted ten times or more. The J gene is TRBJ1-3, the V gene TRBV7-2; D gene unclear. The CDR3 totals 15 residues. Germline V lookup: CDR1 SGHTA, CDR2 FQGNSA. The V gene lost 5 bases and the J gene lost 1 base, with 12 bases spanning the gap. CDR3 protein: CASSPREISGNTIYF. DNA for the CDR3: TGTGCCAGCAGCCCCCGGGAGATATCTGGAAACACCATATATTTT. The full variable domain, in which reference TRBV7-2 and TRBJ1-3 provide the parts outside the CDR3, is GAGVSQSPSNKVTEKGKDVELRCDPISGHTALYWYRQSLGQGLEFLIYFQGNSAPDKSGLPSDRFSAERTGGSVSTLTIQRTQQEDSAVYLCASSPREISGNTIYFGEGSWLTVV.

The DNA of the CDR3 is TGTGCCAGCAGTGAAGCGTCAGGGGGTGGATATGGCTACACCTTC. Amino acids: CASSEASGGGYGYTF. The chain joins TRBV6-1 to TRBJ1-2; TRBD1 aligns across 7 bases. The CDR3 sequence is 15 residues long. V lost 0 bases, J lost 5 bases, and 6 bases stayed unmatched. Germline V gene data show CDR1 as MNHNS and CDR2 as SASEGT.

This clonotype was recorded many times. CDR3 DNA sequence: TGTGCCAGCAGCTTAGGTGCCGACTACAATGAGCAGTTCTTC. Encoded protein: CASSLGADYNEQFF. The V gene is TRBV7-2, the J gene TRBJ2-1, with D uncertain. In germline, CDR1 is SGHTA, CDR2 FQGNSA. Trimming stripped 1 base from V and 3 bases from J, with 7 bases between. The CDR3 has 14 amino acids. The full variable domain, with the rest looked up from reference TRBV7-2 and TRBJ2-1, is GAGVSQSPSNKVTEKGKDVELRCDPISGHTALYWYRQSLGQGLEFLIYFQGNSAPDKSGLPSDRFSAERTGGSVSTLTIQRTQQEDSAVYLCASSLGADYNEQFFGPGTRLTVL.

This clonotype came up many times. The chain combines TRBV20-1 with TRBJ2-4; D is perhaps TRBD1 or TRBD2 (5 bases each). Germline values: CDR1 DFQATT, CDR2 SNEGSKA (reference sequence). V was trimmed by 2 bases and J by 6 bases, leaving 14 bases between them. The CDR3 contains 14 residues. The CDR3 here is CSARPTGEGNIQYF. The CDR3, as DNA: TGCAGTGCTAGACCTACAGGAGAGGGAAACATTCAGTACTTC.

The rearrangement links TRBV28 to TRBJ1-4; D possibly corresponds to TRBD1 (5 bases). There are 16 residues in the CDR3. Trimming stripped 4 bases from V and 7 bases from J, with 19 bases between. In germline, CDR1 is MDHEN, CDR2 SYDVKM. The CDR3 loop is CASSYDSGTPGEKLFF. DNA for the CDR3: TGTGCCAGCAGTTATGATTCCGGGACGCCCGGTGAAAAACTGTTTTTT. Using reference TRBV28 and TRBJ1-4 for the parts outside the CDR3, the full variable domain is DVKVTQSSRYLVKRTGEKVFLECVQDMDHENMFWYRQDPGLGLRLIYFSYDVKMKEKGDIPEGYSVSREKKERFSLILESASTNQTSMYLCASSYDSGTPGEKLFFGSGTQLSVL.

This clonotype appeared many times. The chain uses TRBV7-2 and TRBJ1-4, with 7 bases identical to TRBD1. The trim removed 5 bases at V and 0 bases at J, leaving 12 bases unmatched. From germline, CDR1 is SGHTA and CDR2 FQGNSA. The CDR3 loop spans 18 amino acids. In nucleotides, the CDR3 is TGTGCCAGCAGCCCCCGGACAGGTTTTTCCTCAACTAATGAAAAACTGTTTTTT. It translates to CASSPRTGFSSTNEKLFF.

This clonotype was observed many times. The chain has TRBV7-2 and TRBJ2-5, with TRBD2 as a possible D gene (5 bases). V was clipped by 1 base and J by 5 bases, with 14 bases between them. Germline CDR1 and CDR2: SGHTA and FQGNSA. The CDR3 is 15 amino acids. This CDR3 is CASSLDRRGSETQYF. CDR3 nucleotides: TGTGCCAGCAGCTTAGATCGTCGAGGGAGCGAGACCCAGTACTTC.

This clonotype was seen only a few times. The chain joins TRBV12-3 or TRBV12-4 to TRBJ2-7; D gene ambiguous. The CDR3 spans 14 residues. Trimming removed 3 bases from V and 2 bases from J, with 11 bases in between. The CDR3 DNA follows: TGTGCCAGCAGTTTTGACATGGACCCCTACGAGCAGTACTTC. Translating gives CASSFDMDPYEQYF.

The gene calls are TRBV11-2 and TRBJ2-7; TRBD1 is a possible D gene (6 bases). Deletions cut 4 bases from V and 3 bases from J, with 22 bases between. Germline assignment: CDR1 SGHAT and CDR2 FQNNGV. The CDR3 totals 17 residues. This chain's CDR3 is CASSSTWISQGGYEQYF. CDR3 DNA: TGTGCCAGCAGCTCCACCTGGATCTCCCAAGGGGGCTACGAGCAGTACTTC.

This clonotype was detected ten times or more. The chain uses TRBV7-2 and TRBJ2-7; 7 bases align to TRBD1. The CDR3 runs 14 residues. Trimming removed 0 bases from V and 6 bases from J; junction bases left unmatched: 5. In germline, CDR1 is SGHTA, CDR2 FQGNSA. CDR3 nucleotides: TGTGCCAGCAGCTTAGCCCACAGGGGAAGCGAGCAGTACTTC. Encoded protein: CASSLAHRGSEQYF.

The rearrangement joins TRBV9 to TRBJ2-7; D ambiguous. V lost 0 bases to trimming and J lost 3 bases, with 13 bases between them. The germline gives CDR1 SGDLS, CDR2 YYNGEE. The CDR3 consists of 15 residues. The DNA of the CDR3 is TGTGCCAGCAGCGTAGGACCTCTCGCCTTCTACGAGCAGTACTTC. This translates into CASSVGPLAFYEQYF.